This T cell receptor beta chain was obtained from a study of shared clonotypes between healthy human individuals. This clone was observed a single time. Its antigen is not identified. Adult Caucasians living in Nashville, Tennessee made up all of the donors. Here immunoSEQ multiplex PCR was the method, and the copy in TCRdb shows in-frame clones only, minus some. The table shows around 1.4 million clones, with approximately 98.5% occurring only once. Study-wide results and caveats: Clonotype sharing among donors was thought likely to change with sequencing depth.

CDR1 and CDR2 (germline): MNHEY, SVGAGI. Germline trimming cut 6 bases from V and 3 bases from J; bases unmatched to any gene: 10. The CDR3 has 15 amino acids. V is TRBV6-5 and J is TRBJ1-2; TRBD1 agrees at 7 bases. The material sequenced was naive CD4+ T cells sorted from blood. The subset here: CD45RA+ positively selected. The receptor's source is a man aged 25 to 40 in good health. CDR3 coding DNA: TGTGCCAGCAGCCATCGGGAGGGGGCATACTATGGCTACACCTTC. It yields the protein CASSHREGAYYGYTF.